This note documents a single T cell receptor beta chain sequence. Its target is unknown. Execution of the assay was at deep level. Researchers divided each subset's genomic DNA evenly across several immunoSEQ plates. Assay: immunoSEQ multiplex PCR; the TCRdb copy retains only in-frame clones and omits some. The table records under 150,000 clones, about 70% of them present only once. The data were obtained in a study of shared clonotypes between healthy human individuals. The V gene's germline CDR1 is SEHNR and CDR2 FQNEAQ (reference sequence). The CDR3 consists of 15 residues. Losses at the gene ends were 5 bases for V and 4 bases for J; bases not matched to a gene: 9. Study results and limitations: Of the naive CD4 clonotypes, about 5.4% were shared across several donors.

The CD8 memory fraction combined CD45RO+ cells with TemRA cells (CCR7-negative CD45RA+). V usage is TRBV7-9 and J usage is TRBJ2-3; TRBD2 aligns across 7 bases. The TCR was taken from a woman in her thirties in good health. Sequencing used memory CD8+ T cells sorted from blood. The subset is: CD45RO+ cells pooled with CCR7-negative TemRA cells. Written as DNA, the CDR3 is TGTGCCAGCAGCAGGATCTTTGGGGGGGCAGATACGCAGTATTTT. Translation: CASSRIFGGADTQYF. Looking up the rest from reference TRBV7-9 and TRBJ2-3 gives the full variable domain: DTGVSQNPRHKITKRGQNVTFRCDPISEHNRLYWYRQTLGQGPEFLTYFQNEAQLEKSRLLSDRFSAERPKGSFSTLEIQRTEQGDSAMYLCASSRIFGGADTQYFGPGTRLTVL.